A single sample gave rise to the 27 T cell receptor beta chains below, sequenced in a study of response to subunit inactivated influenza vaccine. A single record per CDR3 protein comes from TCRdb applying MiXCR to the RT-PCR reads. The data hold approximately 700,000 distinct CDR3 sequences, with approximately 14% observed a single time. Here the sequenced sample was PBMCs from blood, taken less than 15 days before vaccination. These receptors were obtained from a man aged 45-65 years who received an inactivated influenza vaccine.

The rearrangement joins TRBV27 to TRBJ2-2, with 9 bases fitting TRBD2. The germline gives CDR1 MNHEY, CDR2 SMNVEV (reference sequence). V shed 3 bases, J shed 3 bases, and the junction held 8 bases outside the gene matches. CDR3 length: 17 amino acids. CDR3 sequence reads: CASSFVAGDRDTGELFF. The CDR3 DNA reads TGTGCCAGCAGTTTTGTAGCGGGAGACCGGGACACCGGGGAGCTGTTTTTT.

The sample holds many counts of this clonotype. The chain is built from TRBV2 and TRBJ1-1; tentative D call: TRBD1 (5 bases). Germline V gene data show CDR1 as SNHLY and CDR2 as FYNNEI. This CDR3 spans 13 amino acids. Trimming took 6 bases from V and 0 from J, leaving 8 bases between them. CDR3 loop: CASRNRLNTEAFF. DNA for the CDR3: TGTGCCAGCAGGAACAGGTTGAACACTGAAGCTTTCTTT.

The J gene is TRBJ2-3, the V gene TRBV2; 7 nucleotides align to TRBD1. Germline assignment: CDR1 SNHLY and CDR2 FYNNEI. The CDR3 length is 14 residues. The ends lost 4 bases at V and 4 bases at J; junction bases unmatched: 5. Here the CDR3 DNA reads TGTGCCAGCAGTGGGCAGGGGGTGTCAGATACGCAGTATTTT. This codes for CASSGQGVSDTQYF.

The gene calls are TRBV10-1 and TRBJ2-1; 11 bases fit TRBD2. Germline V CDR1 and CDR2: WNHNN, SYGVQD (reference sequence). Trimming cost V 3 bases and J 8 bases; bases outside gene matches: 12. This CDR3 region has 17 residues. CDR3 sequence: CASSDFKTSGALDEQFF. Here the CDR3 DNA reads TGCGCCAGCAGTGACTTCAAGACTAGCGGGGCTTTGGATGAGCAGTTCTTC.

In this sample, this clonotype turned up many times. The rearrangement links TRBV4-3 to TRBJ1-3, with D possibly TRBD1 on 6 matching bases. Trimming took off 5 bases at V and 0 bases at J, with 17 bases between the two ends. CDR1 LGHNA and CDR2 YSLEER come from the germline V gene. The CDR3 sequence is 17 residues long. In nucleotides, the CDR3 is TGCGCCAGCAGCTCAGCCGGGACAAGCAACTCTGGAAACACCATATATTTT. Translation: CASSSAGTSNSGNTIYF.

The genes are TRBV2 and TRBJ1-1; 11 bases are a match to TRBD1. Looked up from germline, CDR1 is SNHLY and CDR2 is FYNNEI. The CDR3 spans 17 residues. The trim removed 8 bases at V and 2 bases at J, leaving 13 bases unmatched. The CDR3 DNA reads TGTGCCAGCTTTCTGGGACAGGGGGTTTCTGGAAACACTGAAGCTTTCTTT. Translation: CASFLGQGVSGNTEAFF.

The chain uses TRBV7-9 and TRBJ2-3; a weak D match, TRBD2 (6 bases). Trimming shortened V by 11 bases and J by 2 bases, and 14 bases separated the two germline ends. The CDR3 runs to 13 residues. Germline V gene lookup returns CDR1 SEHNR and CDR2 FQNEAQ (reference sequence). The CDR3 coding sequence is TGTGCCGGGGGTAGCGGACACACAGATACGCAGTATTTT. Translation: CAGGSGHTDTQYF.

A few counts support this clonotype. The chain joins TRBV20-1 to TRBJ2-7; D is undetermined. The ends were cut back, 5 bases at V and 7 bases at J, with 18 bases in the middle. Germline V gives CDR1 DFQATT, CDR2 SNEGSKA (reference sequence). The CDR3 extends over 13 amino acids. The CDR3 spells CSAGKAGLFEQYF. The DNA of the CDR3 is TGCAGTGCTGGGAAAGCAGGCCTTTTTGAGCAGTACTTC.

Many counts were recorded for this clonotype. The V gene is TRBV6-6, the J gene TRBJ2-1; D is perhaps TRBD1 or TRBD2 (5 bases each). Germline values: CDR1 MNHNY, CDR2 SVGAGI (reference sequence). The CDR3 is 13 amino acids. The ends were cut back, 0 bases at V and 8 bases at J, with 8 bases in the middle. The CDR3 protein is CASSYSKGHEQFF. CDR3 nucleotides: TGTGCCAGCAGTTACTCGAAGGGACATGAGCAGTTCTTC.

This clonotype was counted many times. CDR3 nucleotides: TGCGCCAGCAGCCAAGATCAGGCCGGGGAGCTGTTTTTT. Translated, it gives CASSQDQAGELFF. This chain joins TRBV4-3 and TRBJ2-2; D ambiguous. Trimming pared 0 bases from V and 6 bases from J, leaving 5 bases between. The CDR3 totals 13 residues. The germline V gene has CDR1 LGHNA and CDR2 YSLEER.

This clonotype was seen ten or more times. J is TRBJ1-2 and V is TRBV20-1; D is unresolved. CDR1 DFQATT and CDR2 SNEGSKA come from the germline V gene (reference sequence). CDR3 length: 12 residues. The ends were cut back, 0 bases at V and 5 bases at J, with 7 bases in the middle. The chain's CDR3 is CSARDSTYGYTF. The CDR3 DNA reads TGCAGTGCTAGAGATTCTACTTATGGCTACACCTTC.

The gene calls are TRBV6-2 or TRBV6-3 and TRBJ1-2; D remains unclear. Trimming took off 7 bases at V and 5 bases at J, with 8 bases between the two ends. The CDR3 is 11 residues long. Germline CDR1 and CDR2: MNHEY and SVGEGT. DNA for the CDR3: TGTGCCAGCACCGATGGATATGGCTACACCTTC. Its translation is CASTDGYGYTF.

This clonotype was seen many times. The genes are TRBV7-2 and TRBJ2-1, with D perhaps TRBD2 (7 bases). V lost 6 bases, J lost 9 bases, and 15 bases lay in between. CDR1 and CDR2 (germline): SGHTA, FQGNSA. This CDR3 comprises 13 residues. CDR3 residues: CASRGGGAAEQFF. CDR3 coding DNA: TGTGCCAGCAGAGGAGGGGGGGCCGCTGAGCAGTTCTTC.

The DNA for the CDR3 is TGTGCCAGCAGCCCAGGGACTAGCGGGAGGGGGAGCTCCTACAATGAGCAGTTCTTC. It specifies CASSPGTSGRGSSYNEQFF. The chain uses TRBV14 and TRBJ2-1; 16 bases are a match to TRBD2. There are 19 residues in the CDR3. Germline V gives CDR1 SGHDN, CDR2 FVKESK. J gave up 0 bases and V 4 bases, and 6 bases lay outside the gene matches.

This clonotype was seen a handful of times. The chain is built from TRBV4-2 and TRBJ2-1, with 7 nucleotides matching TRBD1. The CDR3 has 16 amino acids. In germline, CDR1 is LGHNA, CDR2 YNFKEQ. After removal of 3 bases from V and 6 bases from J, the junction contained 11 bases not matched to a gene. DNA of the CDR3: TGTGCCAGCAGCCACCGACAGGGTCCAAGCTCCAATGAGCAGTTCTTC. Translating gives CASSHRQGPSSNEQFF.

This clonotype showed up many times. The rearrangement uses TRBV10-3 and TRBJ2-7; D is perhaps TRBD1 (6 bases). CDR1 and CDR2 from the germline V gene are ENHRY and SYGVKD. CDR3 length: 15 amino acids. The V end was cut by 3 bases, the J end by 1 base, with 13 bases between. This CDR3 reads CAISEGGTFSYEQYF. DNA for the CDR3: TGTGCCATCAGTGAAGGGGGAACGTTTTCCTACGAGCAGTACTTC.

This clonotype was recorded a few times. This chain connects TRBV12-3 or TRBV12-4 to TRBJ2-1; the D gene is possibly TRBD2 (6 bases). The CDR3 loop spans 16 amino acids. Between the trimmed V and J ends, which lost 4 bases and 3 bases, there was a span of 16 bases. The CDR3 region is CASSSYGGADYNEQFF. DNA of the CDR3: TGTGCCAGCAGTTCCTACGGGGGAGCTGACTACAATGAGCAGTTCTTC.

The chain links TRBV3-1 to TRBJ2-5, with a weak D call TRBD2 (6 bases). V lost 0 bases to trimming and J lost 4 bases, with 12 bases between them. The CDR3 is 15 amino acids. CDR1 LGHDT and CDR2 YNNKEL come from the germline V gene (reference sequence). The CDR3 DNA reads as TGTGCCAGCAGCCAAGATAGGGAGGTAGGAGAGACCCAGTACTTC. As protein: CASSQDREVGETQYF.

V usage is TRBV5-1 and J usage is TRBJ2-5; maybe TRBD2 (6 bases). The V end was cut by 2 bases, the J end by 5 bases, with 16 bases between. The CDR3 has 15 residues. The germline V gene encodes CDR1 SGHRS and CDR2 YFSETQ. CDR3 loop: CASSFHRRGSETQYF. The DNA of the CDR3 is TGCGCCAGCAGCTTCCACCGGCGGGGCAGCGAGACCCAGTACTTC.

In its sample, this clonotype was seen a few times. The V and J genes are TRBV9 and TRBJ2-1, with TRBD1 matching over 8 bases. CDR1 is SGDLS, CDR2 YYNGEE, per germline. The CDR3 covers 15 residues. Losses at the gene ends were 4 bases for V and 6 bases for J; bases not matched to a gene: 9. The chain's CDR3 is CASSPRTGSLNEQFF. CDR3 coding DNA: TGTGCCAGCAGCCCCCGGACAGGGTCTCTCAATGAGCAGTTCTTC.

The chain uses TRBV29-1 and TRBJ2-7, with D unresolved. The CDR3 loop spans 13 amino acids. V was shortened by 0 bases and J by 9 bases, with 15 bases between the two germline ends. Germline lookup yields CDR1 SQVTM and CDR2 ANQGSEA. CDR3 loop: CSVEDPVGIGQYF. The CDR3 DNA is TGCAGCGTTGAAGACCCGGTGGGAATAGGGCAGTACTTC.

This clonotype was detected only a few times. This rearrangement joins TRBV4-2 to TRBJ2-1, with 7 bases fitting TRBD2. The CDR3 consists of 15 residues. The ends lost 2 bases at V and 1 base at J; junction bases unmatched: 2. CDR1 and CDR2 from the germline V gene are LGHNA and YNFKEQ. CDR3 bases: TGTGCCAGCAGCCAATGGACTAGATCCTACAATGAGCAGTTCTTC. Translation gives CASSQWTRSYNEQFF.

This clonotype was observed a few times. This chain uses TRBV11-2 with TRBJ2-3; the match to TRBD1 covers 7 bases. V trimming: 2 bases; J trimming: 7 bases; junction bases outside the gene matches: 6. Germline CDR1 reads SGHAT; CDR2 reads FQNNGV. This CDR3 has 14 amino acids. The CDR3 region is CASSLRQGMNTQYF. DNA of the CDR3: TGTGCCAGCAGCTTACGACAGGGAATGAATACGCAGTATTTT.

This clonotype was detected only once. The J gene is TRBJ2-1, the V gene TRBV29-1; TRBD2 aligns across 9 bases. Germline V gene lookup returns CDR1 SQVTM and CDR2 ANQGSEA. The J segment lost 4 bases and the V segment lost 6 bases, leaving 4 bases of the junction unmatched. The CDR3 length is 13 residues. CDR3 amino acids: CSVAGGLYNEQFF. The CDR3 DNA sequence: TGCAGCGTAGCGGGAGGATTATACAATGAGCAGTTCTTC.

This clonotype was observed a few times. CDR3 sequence: CSARGGGYQETQYF. The CDR3, as DNA: TGCAGTGCTAGAGGGGGCGGCTACCAAGAGACCCAGTACTTC. The V and J genes are TRBV20-1 and TRBJ2-5, with D tentatively TRBD1 (5 bases). This CDR3 is 14 amino acids long. V was shortened by 1 base and J by 0 bases, with 9 bases between the two germline ends. CDR1 DFQATT and CDR2 SNEGSKA come from the germline V gene (reference sequence).

This clonotype was found a few times. This chain links TRBV2 with TRBJ1-5, with a weak D call TRBD1 (6 bases). The CDR3 is 16 amino acids. Trimming shortened V by 2 bases and J by 3 bases, and 14 bases separated the two germline ends. Germline CDR1 is SNHLY and CDR2 is FYNNEI. The CDR3 DNA reads as TGTGCCAGCAGTGAATGGGGGGCGCGGGTCAATCAGCCCCAGCATTTT. It translates to CASSEWGARVNQPQHF.

This clonotype was observed a handful of times. This chain joins TRBV4-1 and TRBJ1-6; 9 bases fit TRBD1. V lost 4 bases to trimming and J lost 7 bases; unmatched junction nucleotides: 5. CDR1 is MGHRA, CDR2 YSYEKL, per germline. The CDR3 has 15 residues. CDR3 sequence: CASSRRTGENSPLHF. As DNA, the CDR3 is TGCGCCAGCAGCCGGCGGACAGGGGAGAATTCACCCCTCCACTTT.